This T cell receptor (beta chain) was sequenced for a study of T-cell reconstitution after alpha-beta-depleted transplantation in children. During its preparation, the TCRbeta library received unique molecular identifiers. TCRdb reprocessed the PCR reads via MiXCR and lists one record per CDR3 protein. Among 500,000 to 750,000 distinct CDR3 sequences listed, over 10% were seen once. This clonotype was seen many times. The CDR3 runs to 15 residues. Germline V gene sequence: CDR1 LGHDT, CDR2 YNNKEL (reference sequence). J gave up 3 bases and V 5 bases, and 9 bases lay outside the gene matches. This clonotype was obtained from a male patient between 5 and 17 years old who had a stem cell transplant for acute myeloid leukemia, so the T cells may come from the graft donor. The sample here was PBMCs, mostly from graft donor cells, taken 360 days after TCRalphabeta/CD19-depleted stem cell transplant. V is TRBV3-1 and J is TRBJ2-7, with 8 bases fitting TRBD1. In DNA form, the CDR3 reads TGTGCCAGCAGCTTTCATGGGACAGGTCTCTACGAGCAGTACTTC. Protein sequence: CASSFHGTGLYEQYF.